The 31 T cell receptor beta chains below come from one sample, sequenced in a study of shared clonotypes between healthy human individuals. Data came from immunoSEQ multiplex PCR; TCRdb stores just in-frame clones and leaves some out. The table has some 470,000 clones, over 65% seen once; the top ten hold over 10%. Source material: PBMCs. The receptors were gathered from a woman aged 35 to 49 in good health. Some clones in this sample may be carry-over from other donors' samples.

This chain uses TRBV4-2 with TRBJ1-4, with D perhaps matching TRBD1 (5 bases). This CDR3 has 13 residues. V lost 5 bases and J 7 bases, leaving 11 bases between the germline ends. Germline CDR1 reads LGHNA; CDR2 reads YNFKEQ. CDR3 coding DNA: TGTGCCAGCAGCATGGACAAACTTGAAAAACTGTTTTTT. Protein: CASSMDKLEKLFF.

The chain joins TRBV28 to TRBJ2-3, with D perhaps given as TRBD1 or TRBD2 (5 bases each). CDR1 and CDR2 from the germline V gene are MDHEN and SYDVKM. V lost 3 bases and J 1 base, leaving 11 bases between the germline ends. The CDR3 is made up of 15 amino acids. CDR3 in DNA: TGTGCCAGCAGTTTGGGGGTTGGGGGCACAGATACGCAGTATTTT. This sequence encodes CASSLGVGGTDTQYF.

This clone was counted once. A read error is the likely source, as a far larger clone sits one nucleotide away. The chain recombines TRBV30 with TRBJ2-5; D call uncertain. The J call may be wrong; the DNA end is better matched by TRBJ2-7. Germline CDR1 and CDR2: GTSNPN and SVGIG (reference sequence). This CDR3 has 13 residues. In DNA form, the CDR3 reads TGTGACTGGAGTGTGTCCTTCGAAAGCGAGCAGTACTTC. Translated, it gives CDWSVSFESEQYF.

The chain carries TRBV19 and TRBJ2-7; TRBD1 matches at 8 bases. V was pared by 0 bases and J by 0 bases, with 1 base of the junction left unmatched. Germline assignment: CDR1 LNHDA and CDR2 SQIVND (reference sequence). The CDR3 is 15 amino acids. The CDR3 here is CASSIETGVSYEQYF. CDR3 bases: TGTGCCAGTAGTATAGAGACAGGGGTCTCCTACGAGCAGTACTTC.

The count of this clone is one. This rearrangement joins TRBV7-6 to TRBJ2-7; 10 bases fit TRBD2. Looked up from germline, CDR1 is SGHVS and CDR2 is FNYEAQ. The CDR3 runs 15 residues. V lost 3 bases and J lost 2; bases outside the gene matches: 4. CDR3 DNA sequence: TGTGCCAGCAGCTTTAGAGCGGGAGGGCCCTACGAGCAGTACTTC. This encodes CASSFRAGGPYEQYF.

The chain joins TRBV28 to TRBJ1-2; D might be TRBD1 (6 bases). Trimming left V 6 bases short and J 3 bases short, with 11 bases between. This CDR3 spans 13 amino acids. Germline lookup yields CDR1 MDHEN and CDR2 SYDVKM. CDR3: CASRRGGDYGYTF. The DNA of the CDR3 is TGTGCCAGCAGGCGGGGGGGCGACTATGGCTACACCTTC.

In its sample, this clone was seen once. V gene TRBV6-6 combines with J gene TRBJ2-5, with 8 bases matching TRBD1. This CDR3 is built from 16 residues. V shed 5 bases and J 5 bases; nucleotides not matched to a gene: 13. The germline gives CDR1 MNHNY, CDR2 SVGAGI (reference sequence). The CDR3 loop reads CASSTPDRGGAETQYF. For the CDR3, the DNA is TGTGCCAGCAGTACTCCAGACAGGGGAGGCGCGGAGACCCAGTACTTC.

This clone was detected only once. A far more abundant clone sits one base away, making this likely a read error. This same CDR3 is encoded by further DNA sequences in the sample. V usage is TRBV14 and J usage is TRBJ2-7, with 9 nucleotides matching TRBD2. The CDR3 runs 17 residues. Germline V gene sequence: CDR1 SGHDN, CDR2 FVKESK. J was trimmed by 2 bases and V by 0 bases; bases with no gene match: 8. CDR3 region: CASSQEERASGTYEQYF. CDR3 DNA: TGTGCCAGCAGCCAAGAAGAGAGGGCTAGCGGGACCTACGAGCAGTACTTC.

This clone was counted many times. Different DNA sequences within this sample yield the same CDR3. The rearrangement uses TRBV19 and TRBJ2-7; a possible D gene is TRBD2 (5 bases). Trimming cost V 3 bases and J 1 base, with 7 bases left between them. Germline loops: CDR1 LNHDA, CDR2 SQIVND (reference sequence). CDR3 size: 13 residues. Here the CDR3 reads CASSIPGSYEQYF. The CDR3 DNA sequence: TGTGCCAGTAGTATTCCGGGGTCCTACGAGCAGTACTTC.

The chain couples TRBV6-6 to TRBJ2-1; D gene ambiguous. The CDR3 contains 15 residues. V lost 2 bases and J 8 bases, leaving 16 bases between the germline ends. Germline V CDR1 and CDR2: MNHNY, SVGAGI (reference sequence). CDR3 region: CASSYPILGIDEQFF. As DNA, the CDR3 is TGTGCCAGCAGTTACCCGATTTTAGGGATCGATGAGCAGTTCTTC.

The chain carries TRBV5-6 and TRBJ1-2; D uncertain. The CDR3 has 13 residues. Germline V gene data show CDR1 as SGHDT and CDR2 as YYEEEE. V dropped 2 bases and J dropped 3 bases, with 8 bases sitting between them. The CDR3 reads CASSLPQDYGYTF. CDR3 nucleotide sequence: TGTGCCAGCAGCTTACCGCAGGACTATGGCTACACCTTC.

This clone turned up a few times. The chain has TRBV11-2 and TRBJ2-1; weak D call: TRBD1 (5 bases). Trimming took 1 base from V and 8 from J, leaving 15 bases between them. Germline V gene lookup returns CDR1 SGHAT and CDR2 FQNNGV. The CDR3 is 15 amino acids. The CDR3 protein is CASSLGSPGWYEQFF. The CDR3 DNA is TGTGCCAGCAGCTTAGGTAGCCCAGGGTGGTATGAGCAGTTCTTC.

This chain connects TRBV18 to TRBJ2-6, with 8 bases lining up with TRBD1. Per the germline V gene, CDR1 is KGHSH and CDR2 is LQKENI. Trimming removed 0 bases from V and 0 bases from J; junction bases left unmatched: 4. The CDR3 spans 18 residues. CDR3 protein: CASSPPGQATSGANVLTF. CDR3 bases: TGTGCCAGCTCACCACCGGGACAGGCAACCTCTGGGGCCAACGTCCTGACTTTC.

This rearrangement joins TRBV7-2 to TRBJ2-5; possibly TRBD1 for D (6 bases). This CDR3 has 15 residues. Trimming shortened V by 2 bases and J by 3 bases, and 13 bases separated the two germline ends. Per germline, CDR1 SGHTA and CDR2 FQGNSA. CDR3 residues: CASSLQGGEKETQYF. In DNA, the CDR3 is TGTGCCAGCAGCTTACAAGGGGGTGAGAAAGAGACCCAGTACTTC.

Concerning this clone: A read error is the likely source, as a far larger clone sits one nucleotide away. The chain is built from TRBV5-1 and TRBJ1-1, with D unclear. V was trimmed by 5 bases and J by 1 base, leaving 3 bases between them. Germline lookup yields CDR1 SGHRS and CDR2 YFSETQ. The CDR3 runs to 11 residues. This CDR3 is CASRENTEAFF. The CDR3 DNA reads as TGCGCCAGCAGGGAGAACACTGAAGCTTTCTTT.

V usage is TRBV6-6 and J usage is TRBJ1-1, with D possibly being TRBD1 (6 bases). This CDR3 contains 14 residues. V shed 5 bases and J shed 0 bases, with 10 bases lying between them. Germline V gives CDR1 MNHNY, CDR2 SVGAGI (reference sequence). For the CDR3, the DNA is TGTGCCAGCAGTCCCAGGGGTATGAACACTGAAGCTTTCTTT. Translation gives CASSPRGMNTEAFF.

This chain uses TRBV6-1 with TRBJ2-7; possible D gene TRBD2, 6 bases. V lost 3 bases to trimming and J lost 2 bases, with 11 bases between them. The CDR3 totals 14 residues. Germline lookup yields CDR1 MNHNS and CDR2 SASEGT. CDR3 region: CASSEMLATYEQYF. CDR3 nucleotide sequence: TGTGCCAGCAGTGAGATGCTAGCGACCTACGAGCAGTACTTC.

The V call is TRBV5-1, the J call TRBJ2-2, with a possible D match to TRBD1 (6 bases). This CDR3 contains 16 residues. Trimming shortened V by 3 bases and J by 4 bases, and 16 bases separated the two germline ends. Germline CDR1 SGHRS, CDR2 YFSETQ. The CDR3 loop is CASSSTGRGTTGELFF. CDR3 nucleotide sequence: TGCGCCAGCAGCTCCACCGGCAGGGGCACCACCGGGGAGCTGTTTTTT. Combining the CDR3 with reference TRBV5-1 and TRBJ2-2 gives the whole variable domain KAGVTQTPRYLIKTRGQQVTLSCSPISGHRSVSWYQQTPGQGLQFLFEYFSETQRNKGNFPGRFSGRQFSNSRSEMNVSTLELGDSALYLCASSSTGRGTTGELFFGEGSRLTVL.

Details on this clone: Possible read error: a much larger clone is one base away. Different DNA sequences within this sample yield the same CDR3. The CDR3 nucleotides are TGTGCTATCAGAGGGACAGGGAACACTGAAGCTTTCTTT. Its protein product is CAIRGTGNTEAFF. The chain is built from TRBV10-3 and TRBJ1-1; TRBD1 aligns across 8 bases. The CDR3 spans 13 residues. Germline V lookup: CDR1 ENHRY, CDR2 SYGVKD.

Concerning this clone itself: A much bigger clone sits one base away, suggesting this may be a read error. V is TRBV30 and J is TRBJ1-1, with a possible D match to TRBD1 (6 bases). V lost 7 bases, J lost 6 bases, and 15 bases lay in between. Germline values: CDR1 GTSNPN, CDR2 SVGIG (reference sequence). The CDR3 loop spans 12 amino acids. Here the CDR3 reads CALRGAAAEAFF. In DNA form, the CDR3 reads TGTGCCTTGAGGGGGGCGGCAGCTGAAGCTTTCTTT.

This rearrangement joins TRBV7-3 to TRBJ2-3; no reliable D call. Trimming left V 5 bases short and J 2 bases short, with 11 bases between. The CDR3 totals 14 residues. In germline, CDR1 is SGHTA, CDR2 FQGTGA. The CDR3 DNA reads TGTGCCAGCAGCCCCGACGGAAACACAGATACGCAGTATTTT. This gives the protein CASSPDGNTDTQYF.

V and J are TRBV5-1 and TRBJ1-5; TRBD1 agrees at 9 bases. The germline V gene has CDR1 SGHRS and CDR2 YFSETQ. With V trimmed by 5 bases and J by 1 base, 4 bases remained unmatched. The CDR3 loop spans 15 amino acids. CDR3 sequence: CASRAGTGSNQPQHF. In nucleotides, the CDR3 is TGCGCCAGCAGAGCCGGGACAGGGAGCAATCAGCCCCAGCATTTT.

This chain uses TRBV10-2 with TRBJ1-2, with D perhaps TRBD1 (6 bases). V gave up 4 bases and J gave up 6 bases, with 15 bases separating them. Germline V gene lookup returns CDR1 WSHSY and CDR2 SAAADI. The CDR3 contains 14 residues. CDR3 sequence reads: CASSVFGGADGYTF. The CDR3 bases are TGCGCCAGCAGTGTCTTTGGGGGCGCGGATGGCTACACCTTC.

The chain uses TRBV4-2 and TRBJ2-1; 7 bases are a match to TRBD2. From germline, CDR1 is LGHNA and CDR2 YNFKEQ. V shed 1 base, J shed 8 bases, and the junction held 11 bases outside the gene matches. The CDR3 consists of 16 residues. The CDR3 reads CASSQGWTSNVDEQFF. CDR3 coding DNA: TGTGCCAGCAGCCAAGGGTGGACTAGTAATGTCGATGAGCAGTTCTTC.

The sample holds a few counts of this clone. J is TRBJ1-3 and V is TRBV30; 10 bases fit TRBD1. Germline CDR1 GTSNPN, CDR2 SVGIG (reference sequence). The CDR3 has 15 amino acids. The ends lost 5 bases at V and 4 bases at J; junction bases unmatched: 8. CDR3 sequence reads: CAWDRGLEVGNTIYF. The DNA of the CDR3 is TGTGCCTGGGACAGGGGGCTGGAAGTGGGAAACACCATATATTTT. The whole variable domain, filled in from reference TRBV30 and TRBJ1-3, reads SQTIHQWPATLVQPVGSPLSLECTVEGTSNPNLYWYRQAAGRGLQLLFYSVGIGQISSEVPQNLSASRPQDRQFILSSKKLLLSDSGFYLCAWDRGLEVGNTIYFGEGSWLTVV.

Regarding this clone: Possible read error: a much larger clone is one base away. The rearrangement uses TRBV30 and TRBJ1-2; D gene uncertain. CDR3 length equals 13 residues. Trimming removed 4 bases from V and 4 bases from J, with 13 bases in between. Germline-derived CDR1 and CDR2 are GTSNPN and SVGIG (reference sequence). The CDR3 DNA follows: TGTGCCTGGAAGTTACCTTCTAGCTATGGCTACACCTTC. This sequence encodes CAWKLPSSYGYTF. The whole variable domain, filled in from reference TRBV30 and TRBJ1-2, reads SQTIHQWPATLVQPVGSPLSLECTVEGTSNPNLYWYRQAAGRGLQLLFYSVGIGQISSEVPQNLSASRPQDRQFILSSKKLLLSDSGFYLCAWKLPSSYGYTFGSGTRLTVV.

The V gene is TRBV10-1, the J gene TRBJ1-1; 9 bases are a match to TRBD1. J gave up 4 bases and V 6 bases, and 6 bases lay outside the gene matches. This CDR3 contains 14 residues. The V gene's germline CDR1 is WNHNN and CDR2 SYGVQD (reference sequence). CDR3 amino acids: CASSEGQGGTEAFF. In DNA form, the CDR3 reads TGCGCCAGCAGCGAGGGACAGGGAGGCACTGAAGCTTTCTTT.

In its sample, this clone was seen once. This sequence may be a read error, since a much larger clone differs from it by one base. V gene TRBV7-8 combines with J gene TRBJ1-3; unclear D gene. The CDR3 totals 13 residues. V was pared by 1 base and J by 1 base, with 2 bases between. The germline V gene encodes CDR1 SGHVS and CDR2 FQNEAQ. The CDR3 loop is CASSLGSGNTIYF. In DNA, the CDR3 is TGTGCCAGCAGCTTAGGGTCTGGAAACACCATATATTTT. Combining the CDR3 with reference TRBV7-8 and TRBJ1-3 gives the whole variable domain GAGVSQSPRYKVAKRGQDVALRCDPISGHVSLFWYQQALGQGPEFLTYFQNEAQLDKSGLPSDRFFAERPEGSVSTLKIQRTQQEDSAVYLCASSLGSGNTIYFGEGSWLTVV.

This clone showed up just once. The gene calls are TRBV28 and TRBJ2-7, with D possibly matching TRBD2 (5 bases). V shed 6 bases and J shed 0 bases, with 12 bases lying between them. The CDR3 contains 14 residues. CDR1 is MDHEN, CDR2 SYDVKM, per germline. CDR3 sequence: CASSIPGSSYEQYF. The DNA for the CDR3 is TGTGCCAGCAGCATACCGGGATCCTCCTACGAGCAGTACTTC.

The V call is TRBV6-5, the J call TRBJ2-7, with D unclear. The CDR3 is 15 residues long. CDR1 is MNHEY, CDR2 SVGAGI, per germline. Trimming cost V 5 bases and J 1 base, with 15 bases left between them. CDR3 in DNA: TGTGCCAGCAGTCCTATAGTGGGCCAATCCTACGAGCAGTACTTC. Amino acids: CASSPIVGQSYEQYF.

V usage is TRBV9 and J usage is TRBJ2-1; unclear D gene. Trimming removed 0 bases at V and 9 bases at J, with 7 bases between. This CDR3 spans 12 amino acids. The germline CDR1 and CDR2 sequences are SGDLS and YYNGEE. The CDR3 protein is CASSVGGGEQFF. The DNA for the CDR3 is TGTGCCAGCAGCGTAGGGGGTGGTGAGCAGTTCTTC.